This T cell receptor (beta chain) is from a study of cytomegalovirus exposure and HLA in healthy donors (dated by TCRdb to the late 2010s). Describing the broader study: According to a later analysis, the 120 or so validation repertoires were produced on the same platform as the approximately 610 repertoires of the first cohort. A separate validation cohort of about 110 different subjects was used in addition to the 666-subject first cohort. To predict cytomegalovirus infection status, the study combined high-throughput TCR immunosequencing, statistical association of individual TCRs with disease status, and machine learning. The study aimed to test whether cataloging public T cell receptors could reveal signatures of past pathogen exposure. The paper's findings and limits, for the study overall: Three of the identified cytomegalovirus-associated TCR beta chains were confirmed in vitro to be specific for cytomegalovirus antigens. Cytomegalovirus status was reported to be diagnosed by the classifier with high specificity and sensitivity in both the original and validation cohorts. A later analysis lacked HLA typing for the validation cohort, so it scored co-occurrence in that cohort across all 110 or so repertoires. The study listed 164 TCR beta chains as associated with cytomegalovirus. In a later analysis, TCRs clustered in the first cohort were found to also tend to co-occur in the approximately 120 validation repertoires, with 94% of cluster scores above 0. The authors suggested that the approach could potentially be extended to other disease states and immunological phenotypes. Most TCR sequences were seen in very few donors, while some public TCRs were found in many individuals.

The library relied on the immunoSEQ multiplex PCR assay. The original methods were these. A statistical classification framework was developed to diagnose cytomegalovirus status using the catalog of TCR beta chain sequences. The table comes from immuneACCESS by way of TCRdb, which keeps in-frame sequences with V and J called. Part of the clones is missing from these tables; in studies checked, under half for an unresolved V gene and the rest for unknown reasons. That table is the source of V, J and clone size, and D and trimming were worked out from the DNA. The table for this sample lists hundreds of thousands of clones; 70% to 90% of them were counted only once. Clones ranked in the top ten supply 4.5% to 6% of the sample. The donors were included in the validation cohort of over a hundred subjects, a group kept apart from the roughly 610-subject first cohort. Notes on this clone: Its recognized antigen is unknown. Base-call qualities are not available, and no considerably larger clone is one nucleotide away.

The CDR3 goes from the cysteine to the phenylalanine over 15 residues. Only CDR3 DNA remains: 45 bases, in frame from the first base. Looking up the germline V gene yields CDR1 SGDLS and CDR2 YYNGEE. V and J lose 0 bases and 0 bases, and a span of 8 bases separates them. The rearranged segments are TRBV9 and TRBJ2-3; the D gene is not confidently resolved. The sequenced material came from PBMCs. The receptor was derived from a woman aged 18 to 35 in good health and CMV-seronegative. CDR3 region: CASSVGASSTDTQYF. The DNA is TGTGCCAGCAGCGTAGGGGCCAGTAGCACAGATACGCAGTATTTT.